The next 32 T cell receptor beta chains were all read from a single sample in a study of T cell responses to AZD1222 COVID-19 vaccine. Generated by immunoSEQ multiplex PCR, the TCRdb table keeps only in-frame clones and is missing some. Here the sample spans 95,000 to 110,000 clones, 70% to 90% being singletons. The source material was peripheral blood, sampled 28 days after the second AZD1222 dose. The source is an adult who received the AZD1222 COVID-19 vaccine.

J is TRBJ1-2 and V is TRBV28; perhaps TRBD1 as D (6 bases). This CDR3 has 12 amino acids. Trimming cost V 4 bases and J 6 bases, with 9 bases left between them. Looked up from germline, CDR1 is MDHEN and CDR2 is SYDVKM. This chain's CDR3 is CASSSQGNGYTF. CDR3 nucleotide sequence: TGTGCCAGCAGTTCCCAGGGGAATGGCTACACCTTC.

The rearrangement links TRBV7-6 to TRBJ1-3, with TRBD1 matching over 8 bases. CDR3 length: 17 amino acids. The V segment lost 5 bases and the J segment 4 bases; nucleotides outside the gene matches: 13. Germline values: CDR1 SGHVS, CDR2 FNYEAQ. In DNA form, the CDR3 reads TGTGCCAGCAGCCTAACCGGGACAGGTGCCCAGGGAAACACCATATATTTT. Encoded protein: CASSLTGTGAQGNTIYF.

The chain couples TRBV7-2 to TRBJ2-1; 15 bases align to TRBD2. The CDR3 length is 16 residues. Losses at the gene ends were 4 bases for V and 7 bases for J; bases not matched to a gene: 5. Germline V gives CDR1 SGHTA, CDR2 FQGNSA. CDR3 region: CASSSVGTSGGNEQFF. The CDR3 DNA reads TGTGCCAGCAGCTCGGTCGGGACTAGCGGGGGGAATGAGCAGTTCTTC. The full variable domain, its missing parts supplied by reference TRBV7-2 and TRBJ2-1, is GAGVSQSPSNKVTEKGKDVELRCDPISGHTALYWYRQSLGQGLEFLIYFQGNSAPDKSGLPSDRFSAERTGGSVSTLTIQRTQQEDSAVYLCASSSVGTSGGNEQFFGPGTRLTVL.

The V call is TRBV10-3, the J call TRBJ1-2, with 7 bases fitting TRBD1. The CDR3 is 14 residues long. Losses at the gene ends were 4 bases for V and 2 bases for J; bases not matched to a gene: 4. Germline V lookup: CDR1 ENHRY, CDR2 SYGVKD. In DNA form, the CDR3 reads TGTGCCATCAGTGTCGGGACAGAGAACTATGGCTACACCTTC. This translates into CAISVGTENYGYTF.

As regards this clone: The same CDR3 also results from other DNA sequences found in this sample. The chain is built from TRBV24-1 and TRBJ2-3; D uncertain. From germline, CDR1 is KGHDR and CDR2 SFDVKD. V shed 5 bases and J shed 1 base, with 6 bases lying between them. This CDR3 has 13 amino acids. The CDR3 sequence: CATSGSGTDTQYF. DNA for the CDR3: TGTGCCACCAGTGGGAGTGGCACAGATACGCAGTATTTT.

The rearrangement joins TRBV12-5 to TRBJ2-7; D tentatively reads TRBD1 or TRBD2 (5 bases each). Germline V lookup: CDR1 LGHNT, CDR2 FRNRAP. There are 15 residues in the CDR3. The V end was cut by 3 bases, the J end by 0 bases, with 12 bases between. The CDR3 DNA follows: TGTGCTAGTGGTTTCGCAGGGACGAGCTCCTACGAGCAGTACTTC. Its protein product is CASGFAGTSSYEQYF.

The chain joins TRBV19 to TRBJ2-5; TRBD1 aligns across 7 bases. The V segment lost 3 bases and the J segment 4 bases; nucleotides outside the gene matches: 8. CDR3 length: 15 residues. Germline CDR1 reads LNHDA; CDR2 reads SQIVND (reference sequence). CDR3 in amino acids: CASSIMTGTRETQYF. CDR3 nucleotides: TGTGCCAGTAGTATTATGACAGGGACCCGAGAGACCCAGTACTTC.

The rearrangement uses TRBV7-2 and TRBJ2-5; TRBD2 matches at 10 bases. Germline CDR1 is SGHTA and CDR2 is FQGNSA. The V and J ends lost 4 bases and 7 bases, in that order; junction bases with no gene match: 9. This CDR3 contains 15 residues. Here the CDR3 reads CASSWIAGGQGTQYF. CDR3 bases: TGTGCCAGCAGCTGGATAGCGGGGGGTCAGGGGACCCAGTACTTC.

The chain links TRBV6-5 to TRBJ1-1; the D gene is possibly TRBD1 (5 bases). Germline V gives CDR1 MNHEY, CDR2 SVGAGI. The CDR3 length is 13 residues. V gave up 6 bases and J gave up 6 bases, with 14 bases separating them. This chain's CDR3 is CASSTNRLSEAFF. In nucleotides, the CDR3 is TGTGCCAGCAGCACAAACAGGTTATCTGAAGCTTTCTTT.

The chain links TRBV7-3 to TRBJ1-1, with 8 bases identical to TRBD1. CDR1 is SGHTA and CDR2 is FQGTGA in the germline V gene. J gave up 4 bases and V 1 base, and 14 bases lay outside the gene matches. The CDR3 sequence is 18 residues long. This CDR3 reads CASSLIRRQGTEGTEAFF. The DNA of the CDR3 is TGTGCCAGCAGCTTAATAAGGAGACAGGGGACGGAAGGCACTGAAGCTTTCTTT.

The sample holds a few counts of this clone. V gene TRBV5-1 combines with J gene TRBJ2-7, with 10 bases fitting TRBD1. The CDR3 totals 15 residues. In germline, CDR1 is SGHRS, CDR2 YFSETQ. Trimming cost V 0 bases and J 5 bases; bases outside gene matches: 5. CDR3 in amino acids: CASSLVGTGVDEQYF. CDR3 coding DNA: TGCGCCAGCAGCTTGGTAGGGACAGGGGTGGACGAGCAGTACTTC.

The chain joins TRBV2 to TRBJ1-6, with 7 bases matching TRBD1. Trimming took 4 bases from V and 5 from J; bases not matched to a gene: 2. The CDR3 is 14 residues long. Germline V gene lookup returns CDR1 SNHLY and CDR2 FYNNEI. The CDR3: CASSGGQHNSPLHF. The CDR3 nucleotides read TGTGCCAGCAGTGGGGGACAGCATAATTCACCCCTCCACTTT.

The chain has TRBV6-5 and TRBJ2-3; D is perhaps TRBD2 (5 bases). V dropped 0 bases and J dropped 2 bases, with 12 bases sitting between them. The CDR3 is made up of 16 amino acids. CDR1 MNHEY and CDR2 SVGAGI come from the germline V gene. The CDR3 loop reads CASSYSIEGYTDTQYF. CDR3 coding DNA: TGTGCCAGCAGTTACTCGATCGAGGGATACACAGATACGCAGTATTTT.

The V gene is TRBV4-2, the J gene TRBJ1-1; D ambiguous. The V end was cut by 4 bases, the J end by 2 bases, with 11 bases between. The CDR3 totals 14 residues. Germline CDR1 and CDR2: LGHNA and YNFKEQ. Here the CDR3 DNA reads TGTGCCAGCAGCCCGAGGGCAGCAAACACTGAAGCTTTCTTT. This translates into CASSPRAANTEAFF.

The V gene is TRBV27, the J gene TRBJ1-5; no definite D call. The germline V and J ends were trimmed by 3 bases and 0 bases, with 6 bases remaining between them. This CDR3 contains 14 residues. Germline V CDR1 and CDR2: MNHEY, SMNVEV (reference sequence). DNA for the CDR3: TGTGCCAGCAGTTTGGCGTATAGCAATCAGCCCCAGCATTTT. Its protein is CASSLAYSNQPQHF.

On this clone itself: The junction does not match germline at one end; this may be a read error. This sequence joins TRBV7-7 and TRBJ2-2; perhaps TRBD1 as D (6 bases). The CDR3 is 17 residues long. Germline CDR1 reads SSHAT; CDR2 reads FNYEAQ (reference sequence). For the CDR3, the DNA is TGTGCTAGCAGCCCACGGACGGGCAGGGGTGACACCGGGGAGCTGTTTTTT. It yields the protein CASSPRTGRGDTGELFF. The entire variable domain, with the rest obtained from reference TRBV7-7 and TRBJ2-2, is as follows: GAGVSQSPRYKVTKRGQDVTLRCDPISSHATLYWYQQALGQGPEFLTYFNYEAQPDKSGLPSDRFSAERPEGSISTLTIQRTEQRDSAMYRCASSPRTGRGDTGELFFGEGSRLTVL.

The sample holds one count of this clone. CDR3 protein: CASSLSWDRLSYEQYF. The CDR3 DNA reads TGTGCCAGCAGTTTATCTTGGGACAGGTTATCCTACGAGCAGTACTTC. The chain recombines TRBV27 with TRBJ2-7, with 8 bases identical to TRBD1. The germline V gene encodes CDR1 MNHEY and CDR2 SMNVEV (reference sequence). The length of the CDR3 is 16 residues. The V segment lost 0 bases and the J segment 1 base; nucleotides outside the gene matches: 5.

CDR3 residues: CASSQDRGHREKLFF. CDR3 DNA sequence: TGTGCCAGCAGCCAGGACAGGGGGCATCGGGAAAAACTGTTTTTT. The chain has TRBV11-2 and TRBJ1-4, with 11 bases matching TRBD1. The CDR3 runs 15 residues. The trim removed 5 bases at V and 8 bases at J, leaving 7 bases unmatched. Germline V gene lookup returns CDR1 SGHAT and CDR2 FQNNGV.

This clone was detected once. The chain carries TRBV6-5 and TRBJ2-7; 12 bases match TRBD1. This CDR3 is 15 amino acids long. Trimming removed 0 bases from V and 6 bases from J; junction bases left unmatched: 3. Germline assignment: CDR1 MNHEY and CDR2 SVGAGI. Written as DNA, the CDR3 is TGTGCCAGCAGTTACTCGGGACAGGGGGCCGGCGAGCAGTACTTC. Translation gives CASSYSGQGAGEQYF.

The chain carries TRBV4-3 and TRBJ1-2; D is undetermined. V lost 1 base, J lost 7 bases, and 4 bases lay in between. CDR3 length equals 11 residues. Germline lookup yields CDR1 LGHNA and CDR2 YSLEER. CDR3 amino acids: CASSQGGGYTF. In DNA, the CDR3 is TGCGCCAGCAGCCAAGGAGGTGGCTACACCTTC.

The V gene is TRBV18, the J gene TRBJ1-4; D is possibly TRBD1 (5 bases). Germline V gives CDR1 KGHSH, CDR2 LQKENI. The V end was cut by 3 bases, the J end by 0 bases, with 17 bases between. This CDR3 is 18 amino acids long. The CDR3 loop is CASSPGALRTTTNEKLFF. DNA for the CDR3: TGTGCCAGCTCACCGGGAGCTTTGAGGACAACAACTAATGAAAAACTGTTTTTT.

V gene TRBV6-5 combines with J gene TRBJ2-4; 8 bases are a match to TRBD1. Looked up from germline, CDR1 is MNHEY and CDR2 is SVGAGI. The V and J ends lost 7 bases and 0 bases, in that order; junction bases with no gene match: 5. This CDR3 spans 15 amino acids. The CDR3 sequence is CASTGDRLAKNIQYF. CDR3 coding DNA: TGTGCCAGCACCGGGGACAGGTTAGCCAAAAACATTCAGTACTTC.

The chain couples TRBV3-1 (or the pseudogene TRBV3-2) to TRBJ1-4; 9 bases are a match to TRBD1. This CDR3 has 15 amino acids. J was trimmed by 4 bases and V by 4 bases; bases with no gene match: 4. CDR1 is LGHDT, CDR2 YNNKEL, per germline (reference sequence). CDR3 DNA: TGTGCCAGCAGCCGCCGGGACAGGGATAATGAAAAACTGTTTTTT. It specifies CASSRRDRDNEKLFF.

CDR3 protein: CASSFWELATVRELFF. The CDR3 bases are TGTGCCAGCAGCTTCTGGGAGCTAGCGACGGTCAGGGAGCTGTTTTTT. V and J are TRBV5-4 and TRBJ2-2; TRBD2 might be the D (6 bases). Trimming removed 2 bases from V and 9 bases from J, with 20 bases in between. The germline V gene has CDR1 SGHNT and CDR2 YYREEE (reference sequence). The CDR3 is made up of 16 amino acids.

The CDR3 region is CASRVGGSYGYTF. The CDR3 DNA is TGTGCCAGCAGAGTGGGGGGATCCTATGGCTACACCTTC. The chain joins TRBV28 to TRBJ1-2; tentatively, D is TRBD1 (5 bases). Per germline, CDR1 MDHEN and CDR2 SYDVKM. CDR3 size: 13 residues. V gave up 6 bases and J gave up 4 bases, with 12 bases separating them.

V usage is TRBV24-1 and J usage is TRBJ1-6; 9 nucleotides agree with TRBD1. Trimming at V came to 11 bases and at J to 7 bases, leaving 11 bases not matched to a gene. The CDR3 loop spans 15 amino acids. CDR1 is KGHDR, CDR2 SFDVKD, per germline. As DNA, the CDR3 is TGTGCCATAGTTACAGGGGGCGGCGGGAATTCACCCCTCCACTTT. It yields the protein CAIVTGGGGNSPLHF.

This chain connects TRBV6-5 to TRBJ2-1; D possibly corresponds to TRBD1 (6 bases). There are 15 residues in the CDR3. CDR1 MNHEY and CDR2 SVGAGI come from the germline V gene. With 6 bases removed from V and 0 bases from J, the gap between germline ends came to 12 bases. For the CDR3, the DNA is TGTGCCAGCAGCTCCCAGGGGCACTCCTACAATGAGCAGTTCTTC. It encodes CASSSQGHSYNEQFF.

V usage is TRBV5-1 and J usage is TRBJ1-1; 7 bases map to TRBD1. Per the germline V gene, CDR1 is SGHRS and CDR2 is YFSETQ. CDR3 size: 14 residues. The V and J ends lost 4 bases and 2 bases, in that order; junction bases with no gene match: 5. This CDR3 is CASSPRGGNTEAFF. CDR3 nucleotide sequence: TGCGCCAGCAGCCCCCGAGGGGGCAACACTGAAGCTTTCTTT.

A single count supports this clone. CDR3 in amino acids: CASSLLTSGTDTQYF. The CDR3 DNA reads as TGTGCCAGCAGTTTATTAACTAGCGGAACAGATACGCAGTATTTT. This rearrangement joins TRBV28 to TRBJ2-3; TRBD2 matches at 8 bases. The CDR3 spans 15 residues. V was clipped by 1 base and J by 3 bases; unmatched bases: 3. Germline V gives CDR1 MDHEN, CDR2 SYDVKM.

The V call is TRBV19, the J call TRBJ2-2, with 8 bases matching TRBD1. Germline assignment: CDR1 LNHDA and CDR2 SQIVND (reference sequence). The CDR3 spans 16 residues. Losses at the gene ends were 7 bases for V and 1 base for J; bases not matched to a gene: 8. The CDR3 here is CASISTGTGNTGELFF. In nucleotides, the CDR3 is TGTGCCAGTATCTCAACCGGGACAGGGAACACCGGGGAGCTGTTTTTT.

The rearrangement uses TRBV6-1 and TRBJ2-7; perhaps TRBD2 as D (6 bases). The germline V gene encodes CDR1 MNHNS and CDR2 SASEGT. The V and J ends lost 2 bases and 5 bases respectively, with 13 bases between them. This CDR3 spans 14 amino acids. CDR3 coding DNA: TGTGCCAGCAGTGAACGCGGGGAGAGCCACGAGCAGTACTTC. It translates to CASSERGESHEQYF.

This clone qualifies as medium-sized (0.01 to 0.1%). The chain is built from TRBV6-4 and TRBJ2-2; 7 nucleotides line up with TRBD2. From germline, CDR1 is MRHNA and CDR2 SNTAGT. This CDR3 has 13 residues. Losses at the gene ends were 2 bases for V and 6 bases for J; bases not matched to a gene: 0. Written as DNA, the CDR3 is TGTGCCAGCAGTGACGGGGGGGCCGGGGAGCTGTTTTTT. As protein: CASSDGGAGELFF.